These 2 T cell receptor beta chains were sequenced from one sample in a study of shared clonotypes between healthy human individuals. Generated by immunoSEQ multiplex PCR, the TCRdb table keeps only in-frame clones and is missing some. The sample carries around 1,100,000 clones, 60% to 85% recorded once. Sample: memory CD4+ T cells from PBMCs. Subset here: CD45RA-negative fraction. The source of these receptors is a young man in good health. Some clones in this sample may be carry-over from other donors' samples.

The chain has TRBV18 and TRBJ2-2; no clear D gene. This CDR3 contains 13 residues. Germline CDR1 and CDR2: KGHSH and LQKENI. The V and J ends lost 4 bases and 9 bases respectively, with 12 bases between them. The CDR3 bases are TGTGCCAGCTCACTATCCGGAAGGCGGGAGCTGTTTTTT. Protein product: CASSLSGRRELFF.

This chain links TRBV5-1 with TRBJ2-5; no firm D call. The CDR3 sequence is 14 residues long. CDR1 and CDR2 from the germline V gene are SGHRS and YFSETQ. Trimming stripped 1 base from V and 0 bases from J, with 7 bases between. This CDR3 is CASSLFSNQETQYF. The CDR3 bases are TGCGCCAGCAGCTTGTTTTCAAACCAAGAGACCCAGTACTTC.